A single TCR beta chain is shown here with its context. Measured with immunoSEQ multiplex PCR; TCRdb has only the in-frame clones, and not every one. The sample holds roughly 1,500,000 clones, under 99% seen once. This sample was taken from a study of shared clonotypes between healthy human individuals. Trimming pared 2 bases from V and 4 bases from J, leaving 19 bases between. CDR1 and CDR2 (germline): SGHRS, YFSETQ. This CDR3 has 16 amino acids. This clonotype was sampled from a man under 40 in good health. This rearrangement joins TRBV5-1 to TRBJ2-7; D might be TRBD2 (6 bases). The sequenced sample consisted of naive CD4+ T cells sorted from blood. Subset reported: CD45RA+ positively selected. The CDR3 protein is CASSFLSGLPVYEQYF. In nucleotides, the CDR3 is TGCGCCAGCAGCTTCCTGTCGGGACTCCCCGTTTACGAGCAGTACTTC.